This TCR beta chain was recorded in a study of blood T cell repertoires in COVID-19. Study background: Researchers got acute and convalescent COVID-19 samples from the United States, Italy and Spain. T cells, B-cell-depleted T cells, or PBMCs supplied cDNA or gDNA.

Original processing methods: Estimation of nucleated cell counts was performed using reference gene primer amplification. Some clones are missing from TCRdb's copy, which holds only in-frame ones; the method was immunoSEQ multiplex PCR. Clonal size and the V and J genes are those of that table, whereas D and trimming came from the DNA. The table has 110,000 to 150,000 clones, approximately 90% seen once; the top ten hold approximately 2.8%. The CDR3 spans 12 residues. After removal of 4 bases from V and 6 bases from J, the junction contained 1 base not matched to a gene. Germline V gives CDR1 GTSNPN, CDR2 SVGIG (reference sequence).

The sample comprised peripheral blood. This chain uses TRBV30 with TRBJ2-2; 8 positions agree with TRBD1. The sequence came from an older woman with active COVID-19. The CDR3 DNA is TGTGCCTGGATGACAGGGGCCGGGGAGCTGTTTTTT. Translating it yields CAWMTGAGELFF.